This passage covers 24 T cell receptor beta chains from one sample sequenced in a study of blood T cell repertoires in COVID-19. Assay used: immunoSEQ multiplex PCR; TCRdb lists only in-frame clones, some missing. This repertoire shows 76,000 or so clones, 70% to 90% found once; its top ten account for under 9.5%. Specimen: peripheral blood. These receptors originate from a man under 40 with acute or convalescent COVID-19.

This chain connects TRBV6-4 to TRBJ2-2; 8 positions match TRBD1. V was pared by 6 bases and J by 1 base, with 4 bases of the junction left unmatched. CDR1 is MRHNA and CDR2 is SNTAGT in the germline V gene. There are 15 residues in the CDR3. The CDR3 DNA follows: TGTGCCAGCAGCGCTACAGGGGGGAACACCGGGGAGCTGTTTTTT. It translates to CASSATGGNTGELFF.

V is TRBV6-2 or TRBV6-3 and J is TRBJ2-5; tentative D call: TRBD2 (6 bases). The V gene lost 0 bases and the J gene lost 5 bases, with 10 bases spanning the gap. Germline CDR1 and CDR2: MNHEY and SVGEGT. CDR3 length: 14 amino acids. The CDR3, as DNA: TGTGCCAGCAGTTACTCTGGGGGAGGCGAGACCCAGTACTTC. Translation gives CASSYSGGGETQYF.

The chain joins TRBV19 to TRBJ2-2; 9 nucleotides match TRBD1. Losses at the gene ends were 6 bases for V and 5 bases for J; bases not matched to a gene: 10. CDR3 length: 16 amino acids. The germline V gene encodes CDR1 LNHDA and CDR2 SQIVND (reference sequence). CDR3 DNA: TGTGCCAGTAGGAGGACAGGGGTGTATGTGACCGGGGAGCTGTTTTTT. The encoded protein is CASRRTGVYVTGELFF.

V is TRBV11-2 and J is TRBJ2-3, with D maybe TRBD1 (6 bases). V was shortened by 4 bases and J by 6 bases, with 14 bases between the two germline ends. The germline V gene has CDR1 SGHAT and CDR2 FQNNGV. This CDR3 is 14 amino acids long. CDR3 DNA sequence: TGTGCCAGCAGCTCATCTCAGGGGCTCGATACGCAGTATTTT. The encoded protein is CASSSSQGLDTQYF. Supplemented by reference TRBV11-2 and TRBJ2-3, the full variable domain reads EAGVAQSPRYKIIEKRQSVAFWCNPISGHATLYWYQQILGQGPKLLIQFQNNGVVDDSQLPKDRFSAERLKGVDSTLKIQPAKLEDSAVYLCASSSSQGLDTQYFGPGTRLTVL.

CDR3 protein: CAWGTSNTEAFF. CDR3 sequence (DNA): TGTGCCTGGGGAACATCGAACACTGAAGCTTTCTTT. The chain uses TRBV30 and TRBJ1-1; no clear D. CDR1 and CDR2 from the germline V gene are GTSNPN and SVGIG (reference sequence). This CDR3 contains 12 residues. Trimming removed 5 bases at V and 1 base at J, with 8 bases between.

This chain links TRBV11-2 with TRBJ2-5, with D unresolved. The V gene lost 6 bases and the J gene lost 5 bases, with 13 bases spanning the gap. The CDR3 consists of 13 residues. The germline CDR1 and CDR2 sequences are SGHAT and FQNNGV. For the CDR3, the DNA is TGTGCCAGCAGAGCTCTCATCAGGGAGACCCAGTACTTC. It specifies CASRALIRETQYF. Looking up the rest from reference TRBV11-2 and TRBJ2-5 gives the full variable domain: EAGVAQSPRYKIIEKRQSVAFWCNPISGHATLYWYQQILGQGPKLLIQFQNNGVVDDSQLPKDRFSAERLKGVDSTLKIQPAKLEDSAVYLCASRALIRETQYFGPGTRLLVL.

The chain links TRBV25-1 to TRBJ1-2; weak D call: TRBD1 (6 bases). Trimming took off 3 bases at V and 5 bases at J, with 13 bases between the two ends. This CDR3 has 14 amino acids. The germline CDR1 and CDR2 sequences are MGHDK and SYGVNS. The CDR3 bases are TGTGCCAGCAGTGAGGGGGCACACCTTTATGGCTACACCTTC. Translated, it gives CASSEGAHLYGYTF.

V and J are TRBV20-1 and TRBJ2-5, with D perhaps TRBD2 (6 bases). Deletions cut 2 bases from V and 5 bases from J, with 6 bases between. Germline V gene lookup returns CDR1 DFQATT and CDR2 SNEGSKA (reference sequence). CDR3 length: 11 amino acids. The CDR3 reads CSARLAETQYF. CDR3 nucleotide sequence: TGCAGTGCTAGACTAGCGGAGACCCAGTACTTC.

The CDR3 bases are TGTGCCAGCAGCCCAATCCATGAGCAGTTCTTC. Protein product: CASSPIHEQFF. This chain joins TRBV7-9 and TRBJ2-1, with unresolved D. CDR3 length: 11 residues. The germline V gene encodes CDR1 SEHNR and CDR2 FQNEAQ (reference sequence). V lost 5 bases and J lost 8, with 7 bases in between.

This chain links TRBV4-2 with TRBJ2-7; 7 bases map to TRBD2. CDR3 size: 14 residues. V lost 4 bases, J lost 3 bases, and 6 bases stayed unmatched. Germline assignment: CDR1 LGHNA and CDR2 YNFKEQ. The CDR3 protein is CASSLGAGSYEQYF. The CDR3 region has the DNA TGTGCCAGCAGCCTTGGAGCGGGGAGCTACGAGCAGTACTTC.

The chain has TRBV6-6 and TRBJ2-3; 9 positions match TRBD2. Germline V gene sequence: CDR1 MNHNY, CDR2 SVGAGI (reference sequence). The CDR3 extends over 14 amino acids. Trimming removed 4 bases from V and 6 bases from J; junction bases left unmatched: 5. The CDR3 coding sequence is TGTGCCAGCAGTTCAAGCGGGAGGTCGGATACGCAGTATTTT. The encoded protein is CASSSSGRSDTQYF.

The V gene is TRBV10-1, the J gene TRBJ2-3; 7 nucleotides match TRBD2. Germline CDR1 reads WNHNN; CDR2 reads SYGVQD (reference sequence). This CDR3 spans 16 amino acids. J lost 2 bases, V lost 4 bases, and 9 bases had no gene match. CDR3 DNA sequence: TGCGCCAGCAGTGGTGCTAGCGGACGAAACACAGATACGCAGTATTTT. Translated, it gives CASSGASGRNTDTQYF.

V is TRBV5-8 and J is TRBJ2-4; no clear D. With 2 bases removed from V and 3 bases from J, the gap between germline ends came to 6 bases. The CDR3 totals 13 residues. Germline CDR1 SGHTS, CDR2 YDEGEE. The CDR3 reads CASSFTGKNIQYF. The CDR3 DNA follows: TGTGCCAGCAGCTTTACGGGCAAAAACATTCAGTACTTC. Full variable domain (remainder filled in from reference TRBV5-8 and TRBJ2-4): EAGVTQSPTHLIKTRGQQATLRCSPISGHTSVYWYQQALGLGLQFLLWYDEGEERNRGNFPPRFSGRQFPNYSSELNVNALELEDSALYLCASSFTGKNIQYFGAGTRLSVL.

The chain couples TRBV19 to TRBJ1-6, with 8 nucleotides matching TRBD1. This CDR3 spans 18 amino acids. Germline assignment: CDR1 LNHDA and CDR2 SQIVND (reference sequence). The V gene end was trimmed by 5 bases and the J gene end by 7 bases; junction bases not matched to a gene: 16. The CDR3 reads CASSADRASSTRNSPLHF. CDR3 coding DNA: TGTGCCAGTAGTGCGGACAGGGCCTCATCTACCCGCAATTCACCCCTCCACTTT. Based on the CDR3 plus reference TRBV19 and TRBJ1-6, the full variable domain is DGGITQSPKYLFRKEGQNVTLSCEQNLNHDAMYWYRQDPGQGLRLIYYSQIVNDFQKGDIAEGYSVSREKKESFPLTVTSAQKNPTAFYLCASSADRASSTRNSPLHFGNGTRLTVT.

The V call is TRBV9, the J call TRBJ2-7; D is perhaps TRBD2 (5 bases). The CDR3 spans 16 residues. V lost 0 bases and J lost 2, with 15 bases in between. From germline, CDR1 is SGDLS and CDR2 YYNGEE. Here the CDR3 DNA reads TGTGCCAGCAGCGTAGAGGACGGAGCGGCCACCTACGAGCAGTACTTC. Translated: CASSVEDGAATYEQYF. The entire variable domain, with the rest obtained from reference TRBV9 and TRBJ2-7, is as follows: DSGVTQTPKHLITATGQRVTLRCSPRSGDLSVYWYQQSLDQGLQFLIQYYNGEERAKGNILERFSAQQFPDLHSELNLSSLELGDSALYFCASSVEDGAATYEQYFGPGTRLTVT.

The chain carries TRBV19 and TRBJ2-5, with 11 nucleotides matching TRBD2. Trimming took 6 bases from V and 1 from J; bases not matched to a gene: 7. This CDR3 region has 16 residues. In germline, CDR1 is LNHDA, CDR2 SQIVND (reference sequence). Here the CDR3 DNA reads TGTGCCAGTAGCGCGGGGACTAGCGGCTTCCAAGAGACCCAGTACTTC. This translates into CASSAGTSGFQETQYF.

CDR3 coding DNA: TGTGCCAGCAGCAAACTTTACGAGCAGTACTTC. It codes for CASSKLYEQYF. The J gene is TRBJ2-7, the V gene TRBV9; D remains ambiguous. CDR1 is SGDLS and CDR2 is YYNGEE in the germline V gene. The CDR3 is 11 amino acids. The V end was cut by 4 bases, the J end by 4 bases, with 6 bases between.

The CDR3 DNA sequence: TGTGCCAGCAGCCCCGGGACAGGGGGCCGTCTGAGCAATCAGCCCCAGCATTTT. This translates into CASSPGTGGRLSNQPQHF. The genes are TRBV7-2 and TRBJ1-5, with 12 nucleotides matching TRBD1. J was trimmed by 1 base and V by 5 bases; bases with no gene match: 9. Germline loops: CDR1 SGHTA, CDR2 FQGNSA. The CDR3 runs to 18 residues.

The chain employs TRBV7-2 and TRBJ2-5, with a weak D call TRBD1 (6 bases). Trimming pared 2 bases from V and 1 base from J, leaving 8 bases between. The CDR3 loop spans 14 amino acids. The germline V gene encodes CDR1 SGHTA and CDR2 FQGNSA. DNA of the CDR3: TGTGCCAGCAGCTTACGGACAGCCCAAGAGACCCAGTACTTC. Amino acid sequence: CASSLRTAQETQYF.

This clone has only a few counts. The CDR3 DNA is TGTGCCAGTAATGGGGTTCGGGGGTCGGAACTGTTTTTT. As protein: CASNGVRGSELFF. V gene TRBV19 combines with J gene TRBJ1-4; a weak D match, TRBD1 (5 bases). The CDR3 sequence is 13 residues long. Trimming left V 7 bases short and J 12 bases short, with 18 bases between. Germline assignment: CDR1 LNHDA and CDR2 SQIVND (reference sequence).

The chain couples TRBV9 to TRBJ2-3; D may be TRBD1 (5 bases). CDR3 length: 14 residues. V gave up 4 bases and J gave up 5 bases, with 14 bases separating them. Germline values: CDR1 SGDLS, CDR2 YYNGEE. This CDR3 reads CASSSETDRDTQYF. In DNA form, the CDR3 reads TGTGCCAGCAGCTCCGAGACAGACCGAGATACGCAGTATTTT. Combining the CDR3 with reference TRBV9 and TRBJ2-3 gives the whole variable domain DSGVTQTPKHLITATGQRVTLRCSPRSGDLSVYWYQQSLDQGLQFLIQYYNGEERAKGNILERFSAQQFPDLHSELNLSSLELGDSALYFCASSSETDRDTQYFGPGTRLTVL.

This clone was found a few times. The genes are TRBV12-3 or TRBV12-4 and TRBJ1-5; 8 bases align to TRBD1. The CDR3 is made up of 13 amino acids. Losses at the gene ends were 10 bases for V and 4 bases for J; bases not matched to a gene: 6. The CDR3 is CATSGGENQPQHF. CDR3 DNA: TGTGCCACCTCAGGGGGCGAGAATCAGCCCCAGCATTTT.

The rearrangement joins TRBV9 to TRBJ2-5, with D tentatively TRBD2 (5 bases). The CDR3 sequence is 14 residues long. V shed 3 bases and J shed 4 bases, with 13 bases lying between them. The germline gives CDR1 SGDLS, CDR2 YYNGEE. The CDR3 DNA sequence: TGTGCCAGCAGCGGAACTAGTTTGGGAGAGACCCAGTACTTC. This encodes CASSGTSLGETQYF.

J is TRBJ1-2 and V is TRBV7-9; maybe TRBD1 (5 bases). The length of the CDR3 is 14 residues. CDR1 is SEHNR and CDR2 is FQNEAQ in the germline V gene (reference sequence). Trimming pared 2 bases from V and 7 bases from J, leaving 14 bases between. This CDR3 reads CASSLPYRSAGYTF. The CDR3 DNA reads TGTGCCAGCAGCTTACCTTACAGGTCGGCTGGCTACACCTTC.